The clone carrying this T cell receptor beta chain was seen a few times. The antigen remains undetermined. The sample belongs to a study of vaccination and CD4 T cells after COVID-19. Background on the study: Six males and four females, two Hispanic, made up the convalescents. Post-vaccine sampling followed dose two by a median 72 days (range 14 to 241).

Cultured CD4+ T-cell DNA underwent Oncomine TCR Beta short-read sequencing. It was from cultured CD4+ T cells that genomic DNA was extracted. One entry per CDR3 protein, called by TCRdb with MiXCR from the PCR reads. The sample includes some 10,000 distinct CDR3 sequences, 43% of them seen just once. The treatment here: 10-day PBMC culture with coronavirus spike peptide pools or control peptides (ViraFEST assay). Following expansion of antigen-specific T cells with peptide pools, ViraFEST then sequenced TCRs. The ends lost 0 bases at V and 1 base at J; junction bases unmatched: 3. Germline lookup yields CDR1 SGHRS and CDR2 YFSETQ. The CDR3 loop spans 16 amino acids.

Sequences were obtained from CD4+ T cells from blood, cultured in vitro. The origin of this receptor is a human donor who had recovered from COVID-19. This chain connects TRBV5-1 to TRBJ2-3; 9 bases are shared with TRBD2. This CDR3 is CASSLATSGGTDTQYF. CDR3 coding DNA: TGCGCCAGCAGCTTGGCGACTAGCGGAGGCACAGATACGCAGTATTTT.